A selection of T cell receptor beta chains follows, all from one sample in a study of T cell responses to AZD1222 COVID-19 vaccine. Using immunoSEQ multiplex PCR, the repertoire was profiled, and TCRdb retains in-frame clones only, with some absent. The profile shows 120,000 to 150,000 clones, roughly 90% of them singletons. The starting material was peripheral blood, obtained on day 0 of AZD1222 vaccination. These receptors came from an adult in good health. CDR3s include the opening cysteine and the closing phenylalanine or tryptophan. A D gene is named only where the DNA matches it firmly. For some rows the clone size is stated as once, few or many, or as a class when expanded; others skip it.

>TRBV5-6|-|TRBJ2-1|TRBD2
CASTQLMASGVRSYNEQFF
TGTGCCAGCACCCAGCTTATGGCTAGCGGGGTTCGCTCCTACAATGAGCAGTTCTTC
>TRBV5-5|-|TRBJ1-1|TRBD1
CASSPDRGRGENTEAFF
TGTGCCAGCAGCCCTGACAGGGGGCGGGGGGAGAACACTGAAGCTTTCTTT
>TRBV7-8|few|TRBJ1-2|-
CASSPRGGQGDNGYTF
TGTGCCAGCAGCCCCCGAGGGGGGCAGGGCGATAATGGCTACACCTTC
>TRBV6-2/TRBV6-3|-|TRBJ1-1|TRBD1
CASSTVQTGGANTEAFF
TGTGCCAGCAGCACCGTACAGACAGGGGGCGCGAACACTGAAGCTTTCTTT
>TRBV7-9|-|TRBJ2-7|TRBD1
CASSLQGDRRPYEQYF
TGTGCCAGCAGCTTGCAGGGGGACAGGAGGCCCTACGAGCAGTACTTC
>TRBV5-1|-|TRBJ1-1|-
CASSFPLEGGTPSTEAFF
TGCGCCAGCAGCTTCCCCTTGGAGGGCGGGACCCCGTCCACTGAAGCTTTCTTT
>TRBV5-1|-|TRBJ2-2|-
CASSLLSGELFF
TGCGCCAGCAGCTTGTTATCCGGGGAGCTGTTTTTT
>TRBV14|-|TRBJ1-1|-
CASSRAGNRGYTEAFF
TGTGCCAGCAGTCGTGCGGGGAATAGGGGGTACACTGAAGCTTTCTTT
>TRBV12-5|once|TRBJ2-1|-
CASGGVGTNYYNEQFF
TGTGCTAGTGGGGGTGTAGGGACAAACTACTACAATGAGCAGTTCTTC
>TRBV28|few|TRBJ2-7|-
CASVPTPSYEQYF
TGTGCCAGCGTACCGACACCCTCCTACGAGCAGTACTTC
>TRBV3-1/TRBV3-2|-|TRBJ1-3|TRBD1
CASSQRTGGSGNTIYF
TGTGCCAGCAGCCAGAGGACAGGAGGCTCTGGAAACACCATATATTTT
>TRBV6-5|-|TRBJ1-5|-
CASSPELDQPQHF
TGTGCCAGCAGTCCCGAGTTGGATCAGCCCCAGCATTTT
>TRBV6-4|-|TRBJ1-5|-
CASSGQLNQPQHF
TGTGCCAGCAGTGGACAGCTCAATCAGCCCCAGCATTTT
>TRBV30|-|TRBJ2-3|-
CAWSAGTLTDTQYF
TGTGCCTGGAGTGCTGGGACCCTCACAGATACGCAGTATTTT
>TRBV9|-|TRBJ1-2|TRBD1
CASSVDRGDGYTF
TGTGCCAGCAGCGTAGACAGGGGGGATGGCTACACCTTC
>TRBV7-2|-|TRBJ2-7|TRBD2
CASSLARSKLAGLYF
TGTGCCAGCAGCTTAGCCCGAAGTAAACTAGCGGGTCTTTACTTC
>TRBV4-1|-|TRBJ1-1|-
CASSQDPGRGWTEAFF
TGCGCCAGCAGCCAAGACCCTGGCAGGGGCTGGACTGAAGCTTTCTTT
>TRBV6-5|-|TRBJ2-3|-
CASSYGGSSSTDTQYF
TGTGCCAGCAGTTACGGCGGGTCTTCTAGCACAGATACGCAGTATTTT
>TRBV7-6|-|TRBJ2-1|-
CASSWPQSRNNEQFF
TGTGCCAGCAGCTGGCCGCAGAGCCGAAACAATGAGCAGTTCTTC
>TRBV10-3|-|TRBJ2-2|-
CAISVKDMVFF
TGTGCCATCAGTGTTAAAGACATGGTGTTTTTT
>TRBV5-4|once|TRBJ2-2|TRBD1
CASSLEQGFGELFF
TGTGCCAGCAGCTTGGAACAGGGGTTCGGGGAGCTGTTTTTT
>TRBV6-5|once|TRBJ1-2|TRBD1
CASRISSDRASYTF
TGTGCCAGCAGAATCTCATCGGACAGGGCCAGCTACACCTTC
>TRBV6-5|-|TRBJ1-6|TRBD1
CASRRDRNNSPLHF
TGTGCCAGCAGAAGGGACAGGAATAATTCACCCCTCCACTTT
>TRBV9|few|TRBJ1-1|-
CASSVVSGVTEAFF
TGTGCCAGCAGCGTAGTTTCGGGGGTCACTGAAGCTTTCTTT
>TRBV19|-|TRBJ2-1|TRBD1
CASRRDRGSNEQFF
TGTGCCAGCAGACGGGACAGGGGTTCTAATGAGCAGTTCTTC
>TRBV28|few|TRBJ1-6|TRBD1
CASSPGTGGSPLHF
TGTGCCAGCAGCCCCGGGACAGGGGGTTCACCCCTCCACTTT
>TRBV13|-|TRBJ1-2|TRBD1
CASSLTGGASNYGYTF
TGTGCCAGCAGCCTCACAGGGGGCGCATCTAACTATGGCTACACCTTC
>TRBV30|-|TRBJ1-2|-
CALSIGFYGYTF
TGTGCTTTGAGTATTGGATTCTATGGCTACACCTTC
>TRBV6-5|-|TRBJ1-2|-
CASSPGPYGYTF
TGTGCCAGCAGTCCCGGCCCCTATGGCTACACCTTC
>TRBV27|-|TRBJ2-1|-
CASSPTPGATYNEQFF
TGTGCCAGCAGTCCCACGCCGGGGGCGACCTACAATGAGCAGTTCTTC
>TRBV5-1|-|TRBJ2-3|-
CASSLDLQLRTDTQYF
TGCGCCAGCAGCTTGGATCTCCAACTTCGCACAGATACGCAGTATTTT
>TRBV11-2|-|TRBJ1-1|-
CASRHTGLMNTEAFF
TGTGCCAGCAGGCATACGGGACTAATGAACACTGAAGCTTTCTTT
>TRBV27|once|TRBJ2-1|-
CASSREAYNEQFF
TGTGCCAGCAGTAGAGAAGCCTACAATGAGCAGTTCTTC
>TRBV9|-|TRBJ1-3|TRBD1
CASSVGWGQGGSGNTIYF
TGTGCCAGCAGCGTGGGTTGGGGACAGGGGGGCTCTGGAAACACCATATATTTT
>TRBV7-2|-|TRBJ1-5|-
CASSLLTGYQPQHF
TGTGCCAGCAGCTTATTAACAGGCTATCAGCCCCAGCATTTT